Presented here are 4 T cell receptor beta chains from one specimen sequenced in a study of cytomegalovirus exposure and HLA in healthy donors. 60 Vbeta and 13 Jbeta primers were used in PCR. Sequenced by immunoSEQ multiplex PCR; TCRdb stores in-frame clones only, minus some. The sample carries fewer than 200,000 clones, 82% recorded once. Specimen: PBMCs. Receptors were obtained from a male donor in good health and CMV-seronegative.

The rearrangement joins TRBV11-1 to TRBJ2-1; 7 bases are shared with TRBD1. The CDR3 covers 14 residues. CDR1 and CDR2 (germline): SGHAT, FQDESV (reference sequence). V lost 4 bases to trimming and J lost 7 bases; unmatched junction nucleotides: 7. The CDR3 loop reads CASSSTGNRNEQFF. DNA for the CDR3: TGTGCCAGCAGCTCGACAGGGAACCGTAATGAGCAGTTCTTC.

The chain joins TRBV6-6 to TRBJ1-5, with 7 nucleotides matching TRBD1. The ends lost 6 bases at V and 2 bases at J; junction bases unmatched: 4. The V gene's germline CDR1 is MNHNY and CDR2 SVGAGI (reference sequence). The CDR3 contains 14 residues. The CDR3 coding sequence is TGTGCCAGCAGAAGGGGGCGAGGCAATCAGCCCCAGCATTTT. Its translation is CASRRGRGNQPQHF.

The rearrangement joins TRBV10-1 to TRBJ2-3, with D hard to call. In germline, CDR1 is WNHNN, CDR2 SYGVQD (reference sequence). This CDR3 comprises 14 residues. V was trimmed by 2 bases and J by 2 bases, leaving 8 bases between them. The CDR3 coding sequence is TGCGCCAGCAGTGAGCCCAGAAACACAGATACGCAGTATTTT. Protein sequence: CASSEPRNTDTQYF.

This clone was found a few times. The chain joins TRBV25-1 to TRBJ1-1; TRBD1 is a possible D gene (5 bases). Trimming removed 6 bases from V and 3 bases from J, with 11 bases in between. This CDR3 contains 13 residues. Per the germline V gene, CDR1 is MGHDK and CDR2 is SYGVNS. CDR3 loop: CASSDRYHTEAFF. The DNA for the CDR3 is TGTGCCAGCAGCGACAGATACCACACTGAAGCTTTCTTT.